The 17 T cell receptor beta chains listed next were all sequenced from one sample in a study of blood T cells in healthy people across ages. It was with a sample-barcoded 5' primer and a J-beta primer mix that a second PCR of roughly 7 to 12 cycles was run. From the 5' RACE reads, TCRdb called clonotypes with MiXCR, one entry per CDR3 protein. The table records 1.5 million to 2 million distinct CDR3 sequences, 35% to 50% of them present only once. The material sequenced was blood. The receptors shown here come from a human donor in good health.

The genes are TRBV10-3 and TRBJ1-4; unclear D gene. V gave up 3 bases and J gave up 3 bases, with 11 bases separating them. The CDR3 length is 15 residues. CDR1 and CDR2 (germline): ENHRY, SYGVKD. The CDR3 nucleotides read TGTGCCATCAGTGACGGCGGAGGGTCTAATGAAAAACTGTTTTTT. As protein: CAISDGGGSNEKLFF.

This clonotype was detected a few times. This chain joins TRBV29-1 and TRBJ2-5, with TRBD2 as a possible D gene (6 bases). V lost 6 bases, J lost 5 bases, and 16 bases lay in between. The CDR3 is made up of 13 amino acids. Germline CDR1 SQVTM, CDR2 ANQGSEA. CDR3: CSVKDRGTETQYF. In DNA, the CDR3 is TGCAGCGTGAAAGACCGGGGGACGGAGACCCAGTACTTC. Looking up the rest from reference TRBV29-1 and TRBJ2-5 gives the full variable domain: SAVISQKPSRDICQRGTSLTIQCQVDSQVTMMFWYRQQPGQSLTLIATANQGSEATYESGFVIDKFPISRPNLTFSTLTVSNMSPEDSSIYLCSVKDRGTETQYFGPGTRLLVL.

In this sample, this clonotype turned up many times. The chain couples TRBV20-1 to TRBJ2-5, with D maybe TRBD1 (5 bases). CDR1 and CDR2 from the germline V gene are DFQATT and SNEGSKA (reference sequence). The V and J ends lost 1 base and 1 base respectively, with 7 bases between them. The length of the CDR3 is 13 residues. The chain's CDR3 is CSARVQGQETQYF. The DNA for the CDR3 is TGCAGTGCTAGAGTTCAGGGCCAAGAGACCCAGTACTTC.

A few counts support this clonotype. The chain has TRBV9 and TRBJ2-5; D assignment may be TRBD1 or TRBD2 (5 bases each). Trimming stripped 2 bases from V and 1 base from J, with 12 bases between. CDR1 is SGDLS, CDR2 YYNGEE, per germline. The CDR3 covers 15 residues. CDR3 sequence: CASSVYTGTQETQYF. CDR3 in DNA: TGTGCCAGCAGCGTTTACACCGGGACCCAAGAGACCCAGTACTTC.

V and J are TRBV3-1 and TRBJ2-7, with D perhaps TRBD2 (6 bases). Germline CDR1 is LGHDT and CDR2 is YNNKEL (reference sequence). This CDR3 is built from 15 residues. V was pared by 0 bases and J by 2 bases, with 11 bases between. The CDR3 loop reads CASSQERVAAYEQYF. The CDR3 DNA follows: TGTGCCAGCAGCCAAGAAAGGGTAGCGGCCTACGAGCAGTACTTC.

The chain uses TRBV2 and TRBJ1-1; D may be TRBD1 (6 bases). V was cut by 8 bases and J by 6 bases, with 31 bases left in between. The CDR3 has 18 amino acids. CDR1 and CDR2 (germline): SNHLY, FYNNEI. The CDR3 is CASPGLEFTGIPLAEAFF. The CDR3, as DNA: TGTGCCAGCCCTGGATTAGAATTTACAGGGATCCCCCTCGCTGAAGCTTTCTTT.

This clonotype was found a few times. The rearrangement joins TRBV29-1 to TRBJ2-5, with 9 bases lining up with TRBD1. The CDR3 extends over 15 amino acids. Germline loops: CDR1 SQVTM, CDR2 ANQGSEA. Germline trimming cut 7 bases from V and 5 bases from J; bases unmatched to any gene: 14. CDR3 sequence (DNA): TGCAGCGCGACGTTCTCGGACAGGGGATGGGAGACCCAGTACTTC. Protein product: CSATFSDRGWETQYF.

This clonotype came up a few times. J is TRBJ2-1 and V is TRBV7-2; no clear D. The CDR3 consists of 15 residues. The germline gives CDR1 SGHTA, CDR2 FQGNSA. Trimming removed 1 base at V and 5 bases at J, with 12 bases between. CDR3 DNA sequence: TGTGCCAGCAGCTTAGGCCACCATTCTAACAATGAGCAGTTCTTC. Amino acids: CASSLGHHSNNEQFF.

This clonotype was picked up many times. CDR3 amino acids: CASSLVATGFYEQYF. CDR3 DNA sequence: TGTGCCAGCAGCTTAGTTGCAACAGGGTTTTACGAGCAGTACTTC. The chain employs TRBV7-2 and TRBJ2-7; D may be TRBD1 (6 bases). Looked up from germline, CDR1 is SGHTA and CDR2 is FQGNSA. Trimming shortened V by 1 base and J by 4 bases, and 14 bases separated the two germline ends. The CDR3 runs to 15 residues. The variable domain in full, completed from reference TRBV7-2 and TRBJ2-7, reads GAGVSQSPSNKVTEKGKDVELRCDPISGHTALYWYRQSLGQGLEFLIYFQGNSAPDKSGLPSDRFSAERTGGSVSTLTIQRTQQEDSAVYLCASSLVATGFYEQYFGPGTRLTVT.

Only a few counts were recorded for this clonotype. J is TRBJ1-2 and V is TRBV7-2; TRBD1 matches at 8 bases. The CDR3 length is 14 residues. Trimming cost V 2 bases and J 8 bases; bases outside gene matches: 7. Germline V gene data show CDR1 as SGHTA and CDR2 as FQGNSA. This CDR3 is CASSLQGRGLGYTF. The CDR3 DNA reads TGTGCCAGCAGCTTACAGGGCAGGGGGCTGGGCTACACCTTC.

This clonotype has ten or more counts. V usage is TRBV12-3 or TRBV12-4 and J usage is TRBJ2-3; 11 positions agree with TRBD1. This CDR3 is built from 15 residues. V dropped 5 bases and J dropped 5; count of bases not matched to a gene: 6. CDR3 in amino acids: CASSPPGQGGDTQYF. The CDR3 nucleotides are TGTGCCAGCAGTCCACCGGGACAGGGGGGAGATACGCAGTATTTT.

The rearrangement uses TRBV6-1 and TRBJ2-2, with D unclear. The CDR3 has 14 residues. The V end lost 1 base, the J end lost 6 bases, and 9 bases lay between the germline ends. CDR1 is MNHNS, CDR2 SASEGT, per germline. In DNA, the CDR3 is TGTGCCAGCAGTGAAGTGCTATCCTCCGGGGAGCTGTTTTTT. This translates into CASSEVLSSGELFF.

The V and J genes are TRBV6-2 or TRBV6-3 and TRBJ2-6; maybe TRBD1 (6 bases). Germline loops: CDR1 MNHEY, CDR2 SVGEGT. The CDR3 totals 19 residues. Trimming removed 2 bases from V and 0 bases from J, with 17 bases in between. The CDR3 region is CASSYGRTDIFSGANVLTF. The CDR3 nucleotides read TGTGCCAGCAGTTACGGCCGGACAGACATCTTCTCTGGGGCCAACGTCCTGACTTTC.

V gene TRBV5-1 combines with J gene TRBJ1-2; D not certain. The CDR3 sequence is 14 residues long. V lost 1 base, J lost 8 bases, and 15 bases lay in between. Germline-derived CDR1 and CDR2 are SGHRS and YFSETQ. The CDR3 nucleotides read TGCGCCAGCAGCTTGAGCAACCCAAGGTCCGGCTACACCTTC. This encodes CASSLSNPRSGYTF.

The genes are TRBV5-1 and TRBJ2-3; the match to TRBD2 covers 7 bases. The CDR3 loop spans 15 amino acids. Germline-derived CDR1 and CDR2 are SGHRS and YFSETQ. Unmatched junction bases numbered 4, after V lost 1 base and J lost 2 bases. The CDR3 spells CASSLHGGTTDTQYF. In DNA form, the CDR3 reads TGCGCCAGCAGCTTGCACGGGGGGACCACAGATACGCAGTATTTT.

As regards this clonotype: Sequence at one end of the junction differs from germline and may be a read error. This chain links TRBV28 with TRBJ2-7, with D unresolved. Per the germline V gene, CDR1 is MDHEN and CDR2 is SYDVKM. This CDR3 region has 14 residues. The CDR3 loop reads CAGSLSVSPRVQYF. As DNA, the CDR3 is TGTGCCGGCAGTTTAAGTGTCAGCCCTCGTGTGCAGTACTTC.

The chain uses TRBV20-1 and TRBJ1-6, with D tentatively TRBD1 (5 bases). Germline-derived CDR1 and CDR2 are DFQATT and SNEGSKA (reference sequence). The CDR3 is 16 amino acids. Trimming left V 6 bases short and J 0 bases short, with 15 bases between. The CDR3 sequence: CSAMRRAPSYNSPLHF. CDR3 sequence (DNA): TGCAGTGCCATGCGCAGGGCGCCCTCCTATAATTCACCCCTCCACTTT.